Presented here are 5 T cell receptor beta chains from one specimen sequenced in a study of T cells in Graves' hyperthyroidism and ophthalmopathy. RNA transcripts served as the template for amplifying TCR beta CDR3 regions. The HTBI primer set was used in a first-round RT-PCR of the TCR CDR3. One entry per CDR3 protein, called by TCRdb with MiXCR from the multiplex PCR reads. The sample lists about 700,000 distinct CDR3 sequences; just under 45% were seen once. The sequenced sample was peripheral blood or thyroid tissue (not recorded which). The receptors here all came from an adult man with Graves' disease, either hyperthyroidism or ophthalmopathy (not recorded which).

The V gene is TRBV6-6, the J gene TRBJ1-1; no reliable D call. CDR1 is MNHNY and CDR2 is SVGAGI in the germline V gene (reference sequence). The V and J ends lost 2 bases and 0 bases respectively, with 7 bases between them. CDR3 length: 14 residues. CDR3 in amino acids: CASSYGVMNTEAFF. CDR3 in DNA: TGTGCCAGCAGTTACGGGGTGATGAACACTGAAGCTTTCTTT.

The chain carries TRBV7-2 and TRBJ1-4; 7 nucleotides agree with TRBD1. This CDR3 is built from 15 residues. Germline V gene sequence: CDR1 SGHTA, CDR2 FQGNSA. V gave up 6 bases and J gave up 6 bases; unmatched junction bases: 10. The CDR3 protein is CASSSTGVEDEKLFF. The CDR3 region has the DNA TGTGCCAGCAGTTCCACAGGGGTGGAAGATGAAAAACTGTTTTTT.

For this clonotype: A much larger clone differs from this one at a single base, so this may be a read error. The rearrangement joins TRBV5-6 to TRBJ2-2; 9 nucleotides align to TRBD1. The CDR3 is made up of 14 amino acids. CDR1 SGHDT and CDR2 YYEEEE come from the germline V gene. CDR3 in amino acids: CTSRRDRVAGELFF. In DNA form, the CDR3 reads TGTACCAGCAGGCGGGACAGGGTTGCCGGGGAGCTGTTTTTT.

This clonotype was seen at least ten times. V and J are TRBV14 and TRBJ1-3; D is ambiguous. The CDR3 extends over 15 amino acids. Trimming took off 1 base at V and 0 bases at J, with 7 bases between the two ends. Germline CDR1 reads SGHDN; CDR2 reads FVKESK. The CDR3 sequence is CASSQVGSSGNTIYF. The CDR3 DNA follows: TGTGCCAGCAGCCAAGTGGGGAGCTCTGGAAACACCATATATTTT.

This clonotype was seen only a few times. The V and J genes are TRBV2 and TRBJ2-7; D unresolved. V was pared by 5 bases and J by 4 bases, with 9 bases between. The CDR3 extends over 12 amino acids. The germline CDR1 and CDR2 sequences are SNHLY and FYNNEI. CDR3: CASSSDVYEQYF. The CDR3 nucleotides are TGTGCCAGCAGTTCGGACGTATACGAGCAGTACTTC. Filled out from reference TRBV2 and TRBJ2-7, the complete variable domain reads EPEVTQTPSHQVTQMGQEVILRCVPISNHLYFYWYRQILGQKVEFLVSFYNNEISEKSEIFDDQFSVERPDGSNFTLKIRSTKLEDSAMYFCASSSDVYEQYFGPGTRLTVT.